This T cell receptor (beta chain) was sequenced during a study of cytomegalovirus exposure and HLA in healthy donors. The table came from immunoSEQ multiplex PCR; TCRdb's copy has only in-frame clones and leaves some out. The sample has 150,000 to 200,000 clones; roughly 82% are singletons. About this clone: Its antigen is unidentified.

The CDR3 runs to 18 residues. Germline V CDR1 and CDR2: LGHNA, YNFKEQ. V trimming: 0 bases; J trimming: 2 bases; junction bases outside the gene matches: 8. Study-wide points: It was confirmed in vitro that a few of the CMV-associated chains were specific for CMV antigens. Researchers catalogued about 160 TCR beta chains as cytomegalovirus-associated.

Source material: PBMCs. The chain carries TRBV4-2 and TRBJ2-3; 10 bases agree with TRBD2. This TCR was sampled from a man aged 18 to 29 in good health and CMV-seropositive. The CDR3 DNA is TGTGCCAGCAGCCAAGAGGGGAAACTAGCGGGGCTCACAGATACGCAGTATTTT. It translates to CASSQEGKLAGLTDTQYF.